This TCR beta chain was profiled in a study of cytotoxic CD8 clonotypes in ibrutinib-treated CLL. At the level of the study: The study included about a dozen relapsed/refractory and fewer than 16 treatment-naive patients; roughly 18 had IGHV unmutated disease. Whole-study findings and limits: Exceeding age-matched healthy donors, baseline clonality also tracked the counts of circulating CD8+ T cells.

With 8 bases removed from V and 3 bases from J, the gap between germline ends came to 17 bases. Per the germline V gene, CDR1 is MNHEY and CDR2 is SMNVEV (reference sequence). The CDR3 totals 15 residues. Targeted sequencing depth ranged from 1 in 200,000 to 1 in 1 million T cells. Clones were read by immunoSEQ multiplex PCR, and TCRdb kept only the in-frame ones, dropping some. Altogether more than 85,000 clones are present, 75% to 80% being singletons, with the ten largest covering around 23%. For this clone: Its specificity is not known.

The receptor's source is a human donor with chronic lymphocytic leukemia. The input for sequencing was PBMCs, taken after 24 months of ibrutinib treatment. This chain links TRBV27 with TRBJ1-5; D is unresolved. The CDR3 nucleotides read TGTGCCAGCTCTAGGCGGGGTGGGTTCAATCAGCCCCAGCATTTT. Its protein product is CASSRRGGFNQPQHF.